Listed here is a single T cell receptor (beta chain). These data originate in a study of T cell changes during pregnancy in multiple sclerosis. Clones were sequenced by immunoSEQ multiplex PCR, and TCRdb holds only the in-frame ones, with some missing. This repertoire shows about 68,000 clones, approximately 90% found once; its top ten account for 1.5%. Between the trimmed V and J ends, which lost 0 bases and 1 base, there was a span of 10 bases. The CDR3 spans 15 residues. Germline V CDR1 and CDR2: SGDLS, YYNGEE. This TCR was recovered from a female donor with multiple sclerosis, enrolled in a pregnancy study. The chain joins TRBV9 to TRBJ1-2; D remains ambiguous. The sample in question was peripheral blood, obtained in the third trimester of pregnancy. In DNA, the CDR3 is TGTGCCAGCAGCGTAGATTTGGGGAGTAACTATGGCTACACCTTC. This gives the protein CASSVDLGSNYGYTF.